Listed here are 9 T cell receptor beta chains from one sample, sequenced in a study of T cells after yellow fever vaccination. TCRdb re-called the 5' RACE reads through MiXCR, storing one row per CDR3 protein. The sample holds around 590,000 distinct CDR3 sequences, roughly an eighth seen once. Sequences were derived from PBMCs, sampled on the day of the yellow fever booster vaccination. These TCRs come from a man aged 30-40 years who received the YFV17D yellow fever vaccine.

The V call is TRBV2, the J call TRBJ2-7, with 8 nucleotides matching TRBD2. Germline CDR1 SNHLY, CDR2 FYNNEI. V lost 5 bases to trimming and J lost 3 bases; unmatched junction nucleotides: 15. The length of the CDR3 is 17 residues. Written as DNA, the CDR3 is TGTGCCAGCAGTCCCAATCGACTAGCGCCACACTTCTACGAGCAGTACTTC. Residues: CASSPNRLAPHFYEQYF.

The table lists this clonotype with many counts. The chain has TRBV10-3 and TRBJ2-3; D might be TRBD1 or TRBD2, each matching 5 bases. V was shortened by 6 bases and J by 4 bases, with 20 bases between the two germline ends. Germline CDR1 reads ENHRY; CDR2 reads SYGVKD. The CDR3 is 16 residues long. The CDR3 loop reads CAIRRGAEGSADTQYF. CDR3 coding DNA: TGTGCCATCAGGAGGGGAGCTGAAGGGAGCGCAGATACGCAGTATTTT.

The chain joins TRBV6-5 to TRBJ1-1; TRBD1 might be the D (5 bases). V was clipped by 8 bases and J by 4 bases, with 11 bases between them. The germline gives CDR1 MNHEY, CDR2 SVGAGI. The CDR3 totals 12 residues. Written as DNA, the CDR3 is TGTGCCAGCCTCCGGGGGGGCACTGAAGCTTTCTTT. It is translated as CASLRGGTEAFF.

This clonotype has just a few counts. The rearrangement joins TRBV15 to TRBJ2-1; 9 bases are a match to TRBD2. The CDR3 is 17 residues long. J lost 8 bases, V lost 4 bases, and 15 bases had no gene match. The V gene's germline CDR1 is LNHNV and CDR2 YYDKDF (reference sequence). CDR3 region: CATSIQGIAGAIYEQFF. Written as DNA, the CDR3 is TGTGCCACCAGCATCCAAGGAATAGCGGGAGCTATCTATGAGCAGTTCTTC.

The chain uses TRBV6-5 and TRBJ1-2; D remains unclear. V shed 4 bases and J shed 0 bases, with 6 bases lying between them. Germline assignment: CDR1 MNHEY and CDR2 SVGAGI. This CDR3 region has 13 residues. The CDR3 nucleotides read TGTGCCAGCAGTTTCGAACCTAACTATGGCTACACCTTC. Translated: CASSFEPNYGYTF.

The chain employs TRBV5-1 and TRBJ2-2, with a tentative D call TRBD1 (6 bases). The CDR3 consists of 15 residues. With 4 bases removed from V and 3 bases from J, the gap between germline ends came to 13 bases. Germline CDR1 SGHRS, CDR2 YFSETQ. The CDR3 sequence: CASSQNRQDTGELFF. For the CDR3, the DNA is TGCGCCAGCAGCCAAAACCGACAGGACACCGGGGAGCTGTTTTTT.

This clonotype was detected a few times. This chain connects TRBV25-1 to TRBJ2-3; possibly TRBD1 for D (7 bases). Germline V gene sequence: CDR1 MGHDK, CDR2 SYGVNS. CDR3 size: 14 residues. V was trimmed by 8 bases and J by 0 bases, leaving 12 bases between them. The CDR3 sequence is CASGGTASTDTQYF. CDR3 in DNA: TGTGCCAGCGGGGGGACAGCTAGCACAGATACGCAGTATTTT.

The table lists this clonotype with a few counts. The chain joins TRBV4-2 to TRBJ2-6; TRBD1 might be the D (7 bases). The CDR3 sequence is 18 residues long. The V end lost 4 bases, the J end lost 4 bases, and 20 bases lay between the germline ends. Looked up from germline, CDR1 is LGHNA and CDR2 is YNFKEQ. The CDR3 reads CASSPRQGLIWGANVLTF. CDR3 coding DNA: TGTGCCAGCAGCCCCCGACAGGGACTGATATGGGGGGCCAACGTCCTGACTTTC.

In its sample, this clonotype was seen a few times. This rearrangement joins TRBV12-3 or TRBV12-4 to TRBJ2-1; TRBD2 matches 7 bases. Unmatched junction bases numbered 12, after V lost 8 bases and J lost 8 bases. The length of the CDR3 is 14 residues. The CDR3 is CASLQGGPFDEQFF. The CDR3 DNA sequence: TGTGCCAGCCTTCAGGGAGGGCCGTTCGATGAGCAGTTCTTC.